Listed here is a single T cell receptor beta chain. The clone's antigen remains unknown. Qualities for individual bases were not recorded, and no much larger clone is one base off. This entry belongs to a study of OX40 agonist ivuxolimab in advanced cancers. For the wider study: Ivuxolimab, which targeted the costimulatory receptor OX40 (CD134), was an agonistic, fully human IgG2 monoclonal antibody. Patients were allowed to have had prior anti-PD-1, anti-PD-L1 or anti-CTLA-4 therapy, and approximately 39% of the dose-escalation patients had been treated with checkpoint inhibitors. Of the approximately 54 dose-escalation patients, hepatocellular carcinoma was present in roughly 19, melanoma in some 15, renal cell carcinoma in 9 and head and neck cancer in 9. Intravenous ivuxolimab was administered to patients every 2 weeks at six dose levels: 0.01, 0.1, 0.3, 1.5, 3 and 10 mg/kg. Partial responses were achieved by three dose-escalation patients, of whom one had hepatocellular carcinoma and two had cutaneous melanoma. The paper reports the monotherapy dose-escalation portion (N = 52 patients) of the phase I ivuxolimab trial. Peripheral TCRbeta sequencing was intended to test whether TCR sequence diversity was altered and clonal T-cell expansion was caused by ivuxolimab. In the dose-escalation cohort, around four fifths of patients were male, and the mean age was approximately 60 years, with a range of about 23 to 90. What the study reported, not specific to this receptor: Low levels of normalized T-cell clonal expansion were also seen in some patients who did not respond. The antigen specificity of the peripheral T cells that underwent clonal expansion was not determined. At doses of 0.1 to 3.0 mg/kg, clonal expansion of both CD4+ and CD8+ T cells in blood was seen between baseline and week 6. Partial responders in the 0.1-3.0 mg/kg groups had among the lowest normalized peripheral clonal expansion, especially among CD8+ T cells. After ivuxolimab, more expanded clones were found on average in CD8+ T cells than in CD4+ T cells.

Patients with a history of autoimmune disease or receiving systemic immunosuppression were excluded from the trial. Peripheral blood for TCR sequencing was collected from all dose cohorts at baseline, on cycle 4 day 1, and on cycle 7 day 1. The samples were drawn from a first-in-human, open-label, multicenter phase I dose-escalation trial of ivuxolimab. Adults with locally advanced or metastatic head and neck squamous cell, hepatocellular, melanoma or renal cell carcinoma were enrolled in the trial. Before TCR sequencing, CD4+ and CD8+ T cells were separately sorted from peripheral blood. Germline trimming amounts to 0 bases on V and 0 bases on J, with 11 as the count of junction bases outside the gene matches. Based on the germline V gene, the CDR1 and CDR2 sequences are LGHNT and FRNRAP. The CDR3 runs 18 amino acids, cysteine and phenylalanine included. The entry retains the CDR3 DNA only, 54 bases that are in frame from base 1.

To sequence the TCRbeta CDR3 region, genomic DNA was isolated from the sorted cells. The immunoSEQ Assay was used for sequencing of TCRbeta CDR3 regions. TCRdb mirrors the immuneACCESS table, restricted to in-frame sequences. Some clones are absent from its copies; in checked studies, under half trace to an unresolved V gene, and the reason for the others is unknown. The sample yields nearly 110,000 clones; 90% were counted once. The ten largest clones take up approximately 0.5% of the sample. The TCR comes from an adult with an advanced solid tumor such as melanoma, head and neck, liver or kidney cancer. Rearrangement joined TRBV12-5 to TRBJ2-7; the junction holds 7 bases that match TRBD1. The source material was CD4+ or CD8+ T cells sorted from blood, sampled in a trial of the OX40 agonist ivuxolimab. The nucleotides are TGTGCTAGTGGTTTGGTAACGGAGAGACAGGGCTTCTCCTACGAGCAGTACTTC. This yields the protein CASGLVTERQGFSYEQYF.